Listed below are T cell receptor beta chains from one sample, sequenced in a study of control samples from healthy donors and cancer patients. TCRdb's copy holds only in-frame clones and misses some; the assay was immunoSEQ multiplex PCR. The data show 46,000 or so clones, roughly nine tenths seen once. Specimen: PBMCs. These receptors came from a young man with colorectal cancer. The CDR3 runs from the conserved cysteine through the conserved F or W.

V: TRBV5-1; J: TRBJ2-3; CDR3: CASSPGQSTDTQYF
V: TRBV5-1; J: TRBJ1-1; CDR3: CASSQTPTEAFF
V: TRBV9; J: TRBJ2-5; CDR3: CASSTEQGAQYF
V: TRBV5-6; J: TRBJ1-1; CDR3: CASSLGGAAAWDTEAFF
V: TRBV9; J: TRBJ2-1; CDR3: CASSAGTASYNEQFF
V: TRBV4-3; J: TRBJ1-6; CDR3: CASSQEAPNSPLHF
V: TRBV5-4; J: TRBJ2-3; CDR3: CASSLPGQALTDTQYF
V: TRBV5-1; J: TRBJ1-1; CDR3: CASSWALGRVSENTEAFF
V: TRBV9; J: TRBJ1-6; CDR3: CASSSHREGNSPLHF
V: TRBV5-1; J: TRBJ2-3; CDR3: CASSLAGGGGTDTQYF
V: TRBV4-2; J: TRBJ2-3; CDR3: CASSQDSRLAGGTFGTDTQYF
V: TRBV4-3; J: TRBJ1-2; CDR3: CASSQALQGDYGYTF
V: TRBV6-2/TRBV6-3; J: TRBJ1-5; CDR3: CASSSTGHNQPQHF
V: TRBV24-1; J: TRBJ2-3; CDR3: CATSGGFTDTQYF
V: TRBV29-1; J: TRBJ2-2; CDR3: CSVAENTGELFF
V: TRBV19; J: TRBJ1-6; CDR3: CASSTLTGTYNSPLHF